The clone carrying this TCR beta chain showed up just once. Its target is not known. Using immunoSEQ multiplex PCR, the repertoire was profiled, and TCRdb retains in-frame clones only, with some absent. The table includes 100,000 or so clones, around 85% detected once. The data were obtained in a study of identifying expanded T cells in peripheral blood. Study results and caveats: Technical replicates showed about 1.2 changed clones; roughly two weeks 15 to 20; four weeks 19. Clone count variance between approximately 2-week samples rose with total template count.

The V gene end was trimmed by 4 bases and the J gene end by 5 bases; junction bases not matched to a gene: 8. CDR1 and CDR2 from the germline V gene are KGHSH and LQKENI. The CDR3 length is 15 residues. V gene TRBV18 combines with J gene TRBJ2-5; 9 bases map to TRBD1. Input material: blood. The source is a person aged 18 to 75 in good health. CDR3 sequence: CASSRAQGAKETQYF. Here the CDR3 DNA reads TGTGCCAGCTCACGCGCACAGGGGGCGAAGGAGACCCAGTACTTC.